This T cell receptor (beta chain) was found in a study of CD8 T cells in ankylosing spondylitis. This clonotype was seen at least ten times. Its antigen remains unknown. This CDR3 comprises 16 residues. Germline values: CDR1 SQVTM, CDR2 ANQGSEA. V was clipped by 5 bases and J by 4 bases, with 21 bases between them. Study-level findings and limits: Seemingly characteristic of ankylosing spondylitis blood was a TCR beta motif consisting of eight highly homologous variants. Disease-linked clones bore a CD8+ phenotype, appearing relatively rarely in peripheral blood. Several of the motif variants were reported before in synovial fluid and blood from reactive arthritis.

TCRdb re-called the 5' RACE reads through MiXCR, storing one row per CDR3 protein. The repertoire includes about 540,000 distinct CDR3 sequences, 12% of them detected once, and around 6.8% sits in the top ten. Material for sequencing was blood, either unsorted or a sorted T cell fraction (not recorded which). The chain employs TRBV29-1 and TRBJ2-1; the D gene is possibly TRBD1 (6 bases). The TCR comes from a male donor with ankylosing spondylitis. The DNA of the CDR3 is TGCAGCGTTAAGGGCCAAACTCGAGGGGGTTACAATGAGCAGTTCTTC. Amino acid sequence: CSVKGQTRGGYNEQFF.